The 21 T cell receptor beta chains listed next were all sequenced from one sample in a study of T cells in narcolepsy. This table comes from immunoSEQ multiplex PCR, and its TCRdb copy is limited to in-frame clones, with some not included. The sample shows around 28,000 clones, about three quarters of them seen only once. Specimen: CD45RA- memory CD4+ T cells from PBMCs. These receptors were obtained from a human donor with narcolepsy.

The chain recombines TRBV7-6 with TRBJ1-1; D not certain. The ends were cut back, 1 base at V and 1 base at J, with 10 bases in the middle. In germline, CDR1 is SGHVS, CDR2 FNYEAQ. The CDR3 runs to 15 residues. The CDR3 DNA sequence: TGTGCCAGCAGCTTAGTTGAGGACGCGAACACTGAAGCTTTCTTT. This translates into CASSLVEDANTEAFF.

This clone was seen a handful of times. This chain joins TRBV7-8 and TRBJ2-2, with D perhaps TRBD2 (6 bases). Per the germline V gene, CDR1 is SGHVS and CDR2 is FQNEAQ. The CDR3 is made up of 14 amino acids. Between the trimmed V and J ends, which lost 5 bases and 4 bases, there was a span of 11 bases. The CDR3 sequence is CASSTGAGTGELFF. As DNA, the CDR3 is TGTGCCAGCAGCACGGGAGCAGGCACCGGGGAGCTGTTTTTT.

V usage is TRBV9 and J usage is TRBJ2-3; 11 positions match TRBD1. CDR1 SGDLS and CDR2 YYNGEE come from the germline V gene. Unmatched junction bases numbered 6, after V lost 3 bases and J lost 3 bases. The CDR3 has 16 residues. CDR3 amino acids: CASSERTGGATDTQYF. As DNA, the CDR3 is TGTGCCAGCAGCGAGAGGACAGGGGGCGCAACAGATACGCAGTATTTT.

The V gene is TRBV2, the J gene TRBJ2-5; D is undetermined. CDR1 is SNHLY, CDR2 FYNNEI, per germline. This CDR3 region has 11 residues. V lost 6 bases and J 5 bases, leaving 7 bases between the germline ends. The CDR3 loop is CASRDLETQYF. The CDR3 coding sequence is TGTGCCAGCAGGGACCTGGAGACCCAGTACTTC. Drawing the rest from reference TRBV2 and TRBJ2-5, the complete variable domain is EPEVTQTPSHQVTQMGQEVILRCVPISNHLYFYWYRQILGQKVEFLVSFYNNEISEKSEIFDDQFSVERPDGSNFTLKIRSTKLEDSAMYFCASRDLETQYFGPGTRLLVL.

This clone counts as medium-sized (0.01 to 0.1%). This chain connects TRBV7-9 to TRBJ1-4, with a weak D call TRBD1 (5 bases). The CDR3 consists of 15 residues. The V end was cut by 1 base, the J end by 8 bases, with 14 bases between. Germline lookup yields CDR1 SEHNR and CDR2 FQNEAQ (reference sequence). As DNA, the CDR3 is TGTGCCAGCAGCTTAGGTGGGACTCTTGGAGAAAAACTGTTTTTT. Amino acid sequence: CASSLGGTLGEKLFF.

This chain links TRBV29-1 with TRBJ1-2, with no clear D. Trimming stripped 1 base from V and 2 bases from J, with 8 bases between. The CDR3 has 13 amino acids. Germline V gene sequence: CDR1 SQVTM, CDR2 ANQGSEA. CDR3 sequence: CSVEGGQNYGYTF. The CDR3 DNA sequence: TGCAGCGTTGAAGGTGGTCAGAACTATGGCTACACCTTC.

The gene calls are TRBV10-3 and TRBJ2-3; D is unresolved. CDR3 length: 14 amino acids. V was shortened by 7 bases and J by 2 bases, with 13 bases between the two germline ends. Germline V gene lookup returns CDR1 ENHRY and CDR2 SYGVKD. The CDR3 is CAIKGLGNTDTQYF. The CDR3 nucleotides are TGTGCCATCAAGGGCTTGGGCAACACAGATACGCAGTATTTT.

This chain connects TRBV18 to TRBJ1-6, with a possible D match to TRBD1 (5 bases). The V gene lost 2 bases and the J gene lost 7 bases, with 6 bases spanning the gap. The CDR3 spans 13 residues. Germline V gene data show CDR1 as KGHSH and CDR2 as LQKENI. The CDR3 sequence is CASSPDRNSPLHF. The CDR3 nucleotides read TGTGCCAGCTCACCAGACAGAAATTCACCCCTCCACTTT.

The chain carries TRBV4-2 and TRBJ1-4; no definite D call. The CDR3 has 15 amino acids. Between the trimmed V and J ends, which lost 3 bases and 5 bases, there was a span of 13 bases. In germline, CDR1 is LGHNA, CDR2 YNFKEQ. The CDR3 DNA reads as TGTGCCAGCAGCCAGCCGGGATCCCTAAATGAAAAACTGTTTTTT. It specifies CASSQPGSLNEKLFF.

The chain has TRBV19 and TRBJ2-2; 8 nucleotides align to TRBD2. Germline V gene data show CDR1 as LNHDA and CDR2 as SQIVND (reference sequence). CDR3 length equals 17 residues. Unmatched junction bases numbered 9, after V lost 5 bases and J lost 1 base. The CDR3 nucleotides are TGTGCCAGTAGTCCCCGCGGTAGCGGGGTGAACACCGGGGAGCTGTTTTTT. This sequence encodes CASSPRGSGVNTGELFF.

This clone is labeled as medium-sized. The chain employs TRBV6-1 and TRBJ1-4, with D perhaps matching TRBD1 (6 bases). V was shortened by 1 base and J by 7 bases, with 13 bases between the two germline ends. This CDR3 region has 15 residues. CDR1 MNHNS and CDR2 SASEGT come from the germline V gene. CDR3 loop: CASSEVRGSGEKLFF. The CDR3 nucleotides are TGTGCCAGCAGTGAAGTAAGGGGGAGCGGTGAAAAACTGTTTTTT.

Only one count was recorded for this clone. CDR3 in amino acids: CASSLTGTKETQYF. The CDR3 region has the DNA TGTGCCAGCAGCTTAACCGGGACGAAGGAGACCCAGTACTTC. The V gene is TRBV5-4, the J gene TRBJ2-5; D could derive from TRBD1 or TRBD2 (5 bases each). The germline gives CDR1 SGHNT, CDR2 YYREEE (reference sequence). The CDR3 has 14 amino acids. Trimming removed 2 bases at V and 5 bases at J, with 13 bases between.

V is TRBV11-2 and J is TRBJ1-2; D is undetermined. The CDR3 sequence is 14 residues long. V was pared by 4 bases and J by 0 bases, with 9 bases between. Looked up from germline, CDR1 is SGHAT and CDR2 is FQNNGV. For the CDR3, the DNA is TGTGCCAGCAGCTCGGACGGAGCTAACTATGGCTACACCTTC. Protein sequence: CASSSDGANYGYTF. The full variable domain, completed using reference TRBV11-2 and TRBJ1-2, is EAGVAQSPRYKIIEKRQSVAFWCNPISGHATLYWYQQILGQGPKLLIQFQNNGVVDDSQLPKDRFSAERLKGVDSTLKIQPAKLEDSAVYLCASSSDGANYGYTFGSGTRLTVV.

The chain is built from TRBV9 and TRBJ2-4; either TRBD1 or TRBD2 may supply D (7 bases each). Looked up from germline, CDR1 is SGDLS and CDR2 is YYNGEE. The CDR3 is 19 amino acids. The germline V and J ends were trimmed by 3 bases and 0 bases, with 22 bases remaining between them. This chain's CDR3 is CASSGGRVGDSVAKNIQYF. CDR3 nucleotide sequence: TGTGCCAGCAGCGGAGGGAGGGTGGGGGACAGCGTAGCCAAAAACATTCAGTACTTC. Full variable domain (missing parts from reference TRBV9 and TRBJ2-4): DSGVTQTPKHLITATGQRVTLRCSPRSGDLSVYWYQQSLDQGLQFLIQYYNGEERAKGNILERFSAQQFPDLHSELNLSSLELGDSALYFCASSGGRVGDSVAKNIQYFGAGTRLSVL.

This clone appeared once. The V call is TRBV19, the J call TRBJ1-5; D ambiguous. Germline lookup yields CDR1 LNHDA and CDR2 SQIVND (reference sequence). V was trimmed by 7 bases and J by 2 bases, leaving 9 bases between them. The CDR3 length is 13 residues. CDR3 loop: CASTLPGNQPQHF. CDR3 sequence (DNA): TGTGCCAGTACCCTCCCGGGCAATCAGCCCCAGCATTTT.

CDR3 sequence (DNA): TGTGCCAGCAGTGGTAGCGGGAGGGCCGTAGATACGCAGTATTTT. Protein: CASSGSGRAVDTQYF. The chain links TRBV6-1 to TRBJ2-3; 11 positions agree with TRBD2. The V and J ends lost 4 bases and 5 bases, in that order; junction bases with no gene match: 5. The germline V gene has CDR1 MNHNS and CDR2 SASEGT. This CDR3 is built from 15 residues.

The chain links TRBV6-6 to TRBJ1-6, with D possibly TRBD1 on 6 matching bases. Trimming removed 6 bases from V and 10 bases from J, with 10 bases in between. CDR1 and CDR2 (germline): MNHNY, SVGAGI (reference sequence). The CDR3 contains 12 residues. CDR3 bases: TGTGCCAGCAGCCAACAGGGCTCACCCCTCCACTTT. It specifies CASSQQGSPLHF.

This chain links TRBV28 with TRBJ2-7; 7 positions agree with TRBD1. The J segment lost 4 bases and the V segment lost 8 bases, leaving 14 bases of the junction unmatched. Germline CDR1 reads MDHEN; CDR2 reads SYDVKM. CDR3 length equals 15 residues. CDR3 amino acids: CASQTGAGGRYEQYF. The CDR3 DNA follows: TGTGCCAGCCAAACCGGGGCAGGGGGTCGGTACGAGCAGTACTTC.

V usage is TRBV2 and J usage is TRBJ1-4, with 9 bases aligning to TRBD1. CDR1 SNHLY and CDR2 FYNNEI come from the germline V gene. The CDR3 contains 18 residues. Trimming cost V 6 bases and J 7 bases; bases outside gene matches: 18. CDR3 nucleotides: TGTGCCAGCAGGAAGGGATTAAGACAGGGGGTCGTTAGTGAAAAACTGTTTTTT. Translating it yields CASRKGLRQGVVSEKLFF. Full variable domain (outside the CDR3, taken from reference TRBV2 and TRBJ1-4): EPEVTQTPSHQVTQMGQEVILRCVPISNHLYFYWYRQILGQKVEFLVSFYNNEISEKSEIFDDQFSVERPDGSNFTLKIRSTKLEDSAMYFCASRKGLRQGVVSEKLFFGSGTQLSVL.

Remarks on this clone: One end of the junction varies from germline; a read error may be responsible. The V call is TRBV7-7, the J call TRBJ2-3; D is uncertain. This CDR3 spans 14 amino acids. Germline loops: CDR1 SSHAT, CDR2 FNYEAQ (reference sequence). In DNA form, the CDR3 reads TGTGCTAGCAGCTTAGGTCGGATCACAGATACGCAGTATTTT. It encodes CASSLGRITDTQYF.

V and J are TRBV6-1 and TRBJ2-5; 7 bases line up with TRBD2. This CDR3 has 15 amino acids. In germline, CDR1 is MNHNS, CDR2 SASEGT. V lost 2 bases and J lost 8; bases outside the gene matches: 11. The chain's CDR3 is CASSETQPPGGTQYF. As DNA, the CDR3 is TGTGCCAGCAGTGAAACACAGCCTCCGGGGGGAACCCAGTACTTC.